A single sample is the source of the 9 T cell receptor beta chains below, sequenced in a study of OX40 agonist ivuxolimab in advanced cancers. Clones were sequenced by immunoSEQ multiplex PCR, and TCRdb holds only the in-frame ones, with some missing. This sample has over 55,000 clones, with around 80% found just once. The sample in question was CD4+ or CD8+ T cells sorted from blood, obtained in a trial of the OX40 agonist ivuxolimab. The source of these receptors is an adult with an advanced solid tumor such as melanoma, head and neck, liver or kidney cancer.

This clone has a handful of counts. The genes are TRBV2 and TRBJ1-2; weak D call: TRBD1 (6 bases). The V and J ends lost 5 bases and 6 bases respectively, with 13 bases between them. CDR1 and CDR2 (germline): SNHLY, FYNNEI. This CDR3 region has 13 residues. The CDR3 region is CASSSPHRDGYTF. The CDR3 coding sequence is TGTGCCAGCAGTTCCCCCCACAGGGATGGCTACACCTTC.

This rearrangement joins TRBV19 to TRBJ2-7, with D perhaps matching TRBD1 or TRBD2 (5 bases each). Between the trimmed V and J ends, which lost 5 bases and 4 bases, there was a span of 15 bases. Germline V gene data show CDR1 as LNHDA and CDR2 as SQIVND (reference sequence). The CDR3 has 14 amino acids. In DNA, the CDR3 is TGTGCCAGTAGTGATCAGGGTCGGGGTTACGAGCAGTACTTC. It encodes CASSDQGRGYEQYF.

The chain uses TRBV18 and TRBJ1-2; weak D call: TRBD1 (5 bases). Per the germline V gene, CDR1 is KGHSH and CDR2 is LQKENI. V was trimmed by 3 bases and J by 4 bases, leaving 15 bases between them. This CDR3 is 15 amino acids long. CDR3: CASSPVDGAPYGYTF. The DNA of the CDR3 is TGTGCCAGCTCACCGGTGGACGGGGCACCCTATGGCTACACCTTC.

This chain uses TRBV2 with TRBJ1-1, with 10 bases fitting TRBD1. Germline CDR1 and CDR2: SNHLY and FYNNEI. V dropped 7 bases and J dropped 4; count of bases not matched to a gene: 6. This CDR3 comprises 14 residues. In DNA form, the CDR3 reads TGTGCCAGCACCAGACAGGGGGCCAGCACTGAAGCTTTCTTT. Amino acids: CASTRQGASTEAFF.

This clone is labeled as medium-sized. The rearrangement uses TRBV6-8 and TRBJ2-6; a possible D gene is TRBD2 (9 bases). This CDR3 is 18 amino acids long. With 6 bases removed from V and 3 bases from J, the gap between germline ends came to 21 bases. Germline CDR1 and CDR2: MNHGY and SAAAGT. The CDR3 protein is CASRPGGGRADGANVLTF. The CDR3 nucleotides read TGTGCCAGCAGGCCAGGGGGCGGGAGGGCCGATGGGGCCAACGTCCTGACTTTC.

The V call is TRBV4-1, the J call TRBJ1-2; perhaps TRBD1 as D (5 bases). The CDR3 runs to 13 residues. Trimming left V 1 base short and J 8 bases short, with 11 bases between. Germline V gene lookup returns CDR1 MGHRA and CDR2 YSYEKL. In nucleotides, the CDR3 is TGCGCCAGCAGCCAAGGGGGGGATAGAGGCTACACCTTC. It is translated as CASSQGGDRGYTF.

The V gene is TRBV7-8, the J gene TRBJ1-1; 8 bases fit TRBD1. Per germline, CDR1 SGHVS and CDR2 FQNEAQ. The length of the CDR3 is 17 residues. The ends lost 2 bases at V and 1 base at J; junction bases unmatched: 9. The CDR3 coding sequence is TGTGCCAGCAGCTTAAGGGGCAGGGGGCGCGCGAACACTGAAGCTTTCTTT. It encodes CASSLRGRGRANTEAFF.

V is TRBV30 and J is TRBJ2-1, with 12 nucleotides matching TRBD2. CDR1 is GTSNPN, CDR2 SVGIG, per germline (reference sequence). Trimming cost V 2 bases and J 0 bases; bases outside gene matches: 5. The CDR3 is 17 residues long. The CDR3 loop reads CAWSSLAGGRSYNEQFF. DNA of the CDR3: TGTGCCTGGAGTTCACTAGCGGGGGGCCGCTCCTACAATGAGCAGTTCTTC.

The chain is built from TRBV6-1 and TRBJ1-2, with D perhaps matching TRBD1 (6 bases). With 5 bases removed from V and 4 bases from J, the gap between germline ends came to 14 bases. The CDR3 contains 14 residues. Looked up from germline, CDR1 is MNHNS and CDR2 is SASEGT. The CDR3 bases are TGTGCCAGCAGTCAAGAGACAGGAGCCTATGGCTACACCTTC. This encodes CASSQETGAYGYTF.